This passage covers 22 T cell receptor beta chains from one sample sequenced in a study of blood T cell repertoires in COVID-19. TCRdb's table, derived via immunoSEQ multiplex PCR, lists solely in-frame clones and lacks some. Among about 400,000 clones listed, roughly 87% were seen once. The sample taken for sequencing was PBMCs or T cells enriched from blood (not recorded which). The receptor source for this set is a woman aged 25 to 39 who had recovered from COVID-19.

This clone was counted once. The V and J genes are TRBV2 and TRBJ1-6; D is undetermined. This CDR3 has 15 amino acids. Germline V gives CDR1 SNHLY, CDR2 FYNNEI. Trimming shortened V by 0 bases and J by 3 bases, and 6 bases separated the two germline ends. The CDR3 sequence is CASSEAGNYNSPLHF. CDR3 nucleotide sequence: TGTGCCAGCAGTGAAGCGGGCAACTATAATTCACCCCTCCACTTT.

The chain employs TRBV4-2 and TRBJ1-2; 8 nucleotides agree with TRBD1. The V and J ends lost 9 bases and 4 bases, in that order; junction bases with no gene match: 10. This CDR3 is built from 14 residues. The germline V gene encodes CDR1 LGHNA and CDR2 YNFKEQ. The CDR3 spells CASGIYRGAYGYTF. In nucleotides, the CDR3 is TGTGCCAGTGGGATCTACAGGGGGGCCTATGGCTACACCTTC.

This chain joins TRBV27 and TRBJ2-1; TRBD1 aligns across 12 bases. Germline assignment: CDR1 MNHEY and CDR2 SMNVEV (reference sequence). V lost 3 bases and J lost 6; bases outside the gene matches: 15. The CDR3 covers 19 residues. This CDR3 is CASSFVVGIGTGGPNEQFF. DNA of the CDR3: TGTGCCAGCAGTTTTGTTGTCGGAATCGGGACAGGGGGCCCCAATGAGCAGTTCTTC.

The rearrangement links TRBV5-1 to TRBJ2-7, with 11 bases that match TRBD1. The V gene end was trimmed by 4 bases and the J gene end by 7 bases; junction bases not matched to a gene: 7. The V gene's germline CDR1 is SGHRS and CDR2 YFSETQ. There are 14 residues in the CDR3. The CDR3 protein is CASSPGQGVGEQYF. CDR3 DNA sequence: TGCGCCAGCAGCCCGGGACAGGGGGTGGGGGAGCAGTACTTC.

This clone was seen once. The V and J genes are TRBV4-2 and TRBJ2-1; D is perhaps TRBD2 (6 bases). This CDR3 has 17 amino acids. Germline V gene sequence: CDR1 LGHNA, CDR2 YNFKEQ. Trimming cost V 1 base and J 6 bases, with 19 bases left between them. The CDR3 DNA reads TGTGCCAGCAGCCAAGGGACTACGACTAGTGGGAGCAATGAGCAGTTCTTC. Protein product: CASSQGTTTSGSNEQFF.

The V gene is TRBV18, the J gene TRBJ2-1; D gene unclear. CDR1 and CDR2 from the germline V gene are KGHSH and LQKENI. There are 14 residues in the CDR3. Deletions cut 0 bases from V and 2 bases from J, with 5 bases between. CDR3 residues: CASSPPLTYNEQFF. DNA for the CDR3: TGTGCCAGCTCACCACCATTAACCTACAATGAGCAGTTCTTC.

The chain couples TRBV5-1 to TRBJ1-5, with D perhaps matching TRBD1 (6 bases). This CDR3 has 15 amino acids. Germline V gene lookup returns CDR1 SGHRS and CDR2 YFSETQ. The V and J ends lost 4 bases and 2 bases respectively, with 13 bases between them. The CDR3 region is CASSVQGLGNQPQHF. As DNA, the CDR3 is TGCGCCAGCAGCGTACAGGGTCTGGGCAATCAGCCCCAGCATTTT.

As concerns this clone: The sample has other DNA sequences that encode this CDR3 too. The rearrangement links TRBV28 to TRBJ1-4; 10 bases are a match to TRBD1. The CDR3 length is 13 residues. Per the germline V gene, CDR1 is MDHEN and CDR2 is SYDVKM. With V trimmed by 4 bases and J by 8 bases, 1 base remained unmatched. The CDR3 sequence is CASSSGQGEKLFF. Here the CDR3 DNA reads TGTGCCAGCAGTTCGGGACAGGGGGAAAAACTGTTTTTT.

The V call is TRBV30, the J call TRBJ2-2, with D possibly being TRBD2 (6 bases). Trimming removed 5 bases at V and 7 bases at J, with 11 bases between. The CDR3 runs to 12 residues. CDR1 is GTSNPN and CDR2 is SVGIG in the germline V gene (reference sequence). The CDR3 DNA is TGTGCCTGGGCGGGGAGCGGCGGGGAGCTGTTTTTT. It specifies CAWAGSGGELFF.

In this sample, this clone turned up a few times. The chain couples TRBV5-5 to TRBJ1-1; no firm D call. The CDR3 totals 13 residues. From germline, CDR1 is SGHKS and CDR2 YYEKEE (reference sequence). V shed 4 bases and J shed 1 base, with 8 bases lying between them. CDR3 nucleotides: TGTGCCAGCAGCATGCCAGGGAACACTGAAGCTTTCTTT. This encodes CASSMPGNTEAFF.

This chain links TRBV5-4 with TRBJ2-3; 14 positions match TRBD2. The CDR3 spans 18 residues. CDR1 SGHNT and CDR2 YYREEE come from the germline V gene (reference sequence). J lost 2 bases, V lost 4 bases, and 9 bases had no gene match. CDR3 coding DNA: TGTGCCAGCAGCGACGGGACTAGCGGGAGTCTTACCACAGATACGCAGTATTTT. Translated: CASSDGTSGSLTTDTQYF. The variable domain in full, with the rest retrieved from reference TRBV5-4 and TRBJ2-3, is ETGVTQSPTHLIKTRGQQVTLRCSSQSGHNTVSWYQQALGQGPQFIFQYYREEENGRGNFPPRFSGLQFPNYSSELNVNALELDDSALYLCASSDGTSGSLTTDTQYFGPGTRLTVL.

V and J are TRBV6-5 and TRBJ1-5; 10 bases line up with TRBD1. The CDR3 sequence is 15 residues long. Germline CDR1 and CDR2: MNHEY and SVGAGI. The trim removed 6 bases at V and 7 bases at J, leaving 9 bases unmatched. CDR3 bases: TGTGCCAGCAGGGAGGACAGGGGGTTTTTGCAGCCCCAGCATTTT. It encodes CASREDRGFLQPQHF.

This clone was detected a few times. The chain recombines TRBV4-1 with TRBJ1-4; tentatively, D is TRBD1 (6 bases). Trimming took off 5 bases at V and 2 bases at J, with 18 bases between the two ends. The length of the CDR3 is 17 residues. The germline gives CDR1 MGHRA, CDR2 YSYEKL. This chain's CDR3 is CASSSRARDTTNEKLFF. CDR3 sequence (DNA): TGCGCCAGCAGCTCCCGAGCCCGGGACACGACTAATGAAAAACTGTTTTTT.

The chain combines TRBV2 with TRBJ2-2; 8 bases align to TRBD2. The CDR3 runs 18 residues. V gave up 7 bases and J gave up 2 bases; unmatched junction bases: 15. The germline gives CDR1 SNHLY, CDR2 FYNNEI. This CDR3 is CASTFSPGGAYNTGELFF. Written as DNA, the CDR3 is TGTGCCAGCACTTTTAGCCCCGGGGGGGCCTATAACACCGGGGAGCTGTTTTTT.

In its sample, this clone was seen a few times. The J gene is TRBJ2-1, the V gene TRBV19; a possible D gene is TRBD2 (5 bases). CDR3 length equals 17 residues. Trimming cost V 4 bases and J 4 bases, with 20 bases left between them. Germline CDR1 LNHDA, CDR2 SQIVND (reference sequence). This CDR3 reads CASSRRAREWFYNEQFF. In nucleotides, the CDR3 is TGTGCCAGTAGTAGGCGAGCTAGGGAGTGGTTTTACAATGAGCAGTTCTTC.

This chain uses TRBV5-1 with TRBJ1-2; D might be TRBD1 (6 bases). The CDR3 totals 15 residues. V was pared by 3 bases and J by 0 bases, with 12 bases between. CDR1 and CDR2 from the germline V gene are SGHRS and YFSETQ. The CDR3 here is CASSSTGPANYGYTF. The CDR3 region has the DNA TGCGCCAGCAGCTCAACAGGGCCAGCTAACTATGGCTACACCTTC. Drawing the rest from reference TRBV5-1 and TRBJ1-2, the complete variable domain is KAGVTQTPRYLIKTRGQQVTLSCSPISGHRSVSWYQQTPGQGLQFLFEYFSETQRNKGNFPGRFSGRQFSNSRSEMNVSTLELGDSALYLCASSSTGPANYGYTFGSGTRLTVV.

The chain combines TRBV4-1 with TRBJ2-1; TRBD1 might be the D (6 bases). Germline V lookup: CDR1 MGHRA, CDR2 YSYEKL. V dropped 1 base and J dropped 1 base, with 11 bases sitting between them. The CDR3 is 16 amino acids. The CDR3 sequence is CASSQAYRDSYNEQFF. CDR3 DNA: TGCGCCAGCAGCCAAGCCTACAGGGATTCCTACAATGAGCAGTTCTTC.

This clone was recorded once. The chain uses TRBV19 and TRBJ2-7; 8 bases are a match to TRBD2. With V trimmed by 2 bases and J by 2 bases, 5 bases remained unmatched. The CDR3 is made up of 15 amino acids. Germline values: CDR1 LNHDA, CDR2 SQIVND (reference sequence). The CDR3 nucleotides read TGTGCCAGTAGTATATCAGCGGGGGTTACCTACGAGCAGTACTTC. This codes for CASSISAGVTYEQYF.

This chain uses TRBV7-9 with TRBJ2-3; TRBD2 aligns across 13 bases. This CDR3 is 16 amino acids long. Losses at the gene ends were 2 bases for V and 6 bases for J; bases not matched to a gene: 5. In germline, CDR1 is SEHNR, CDR2 FQNEAQ (reference sequence). This CDR3 is CASSLLQGLAGDTQYF. The CDR3 coding sequence is TGTGCCAGCAGCTTATTGCAGGGACTAGCGGGGGATACGCAGTATTTT. Full variable domain (rest looked up from reference TRBV7-9 and TRBJ2-3): DTGVSQNPRHKITKRGQNVTFRCDPISEHNRLYWYRQTLGQGPEFLTYFQNEAQLEKSRLLSDRFSAERPKGSFSTLEIQRTEQGDSAMYLCASSLLQGLAGDTQYFGPGTRLTVL.

The genes are TRBV7-9 and TRBJ2-7, with a possible D match to TRBD2 (5 bases). Germline V gives CDR1 SEHNR, CDR2 FQNEAQ (reference sequence). The length of the CDR3 is 14 residues. Trimming removed 2 bases from V and 1 base from J, with 9 bases in between. The DNA for the CDR3 is TGTGCCAGCAGCTTACAAGAGGGTTCCTACGAGCAGTACTTC. Amino acids: CASSLQEGSYEQYF.

The rearrangement joins TRBV15 to TRBJ1-5, with 10 bases identical to TRBD1. This CDR3 is 15 amino acids long. Germline trimming cut 5 bases from V and 9 bases from J; bases unmatched to any gene: 10. Germline values: CDR1 LNHNV, CDR2 YYDKDF (reference sequence). The CDR3 sequence is CATSDRDRGIRPQHF. Here the CDR3 DNA reads TGTGCCACCAGCGACCGGGACAGGGGCATAAGGCCCCAGCATTTT.

The chain employs TRBV7-2 and TRBJ1-2; 8 nucleotides match TRBD1. J gave up 4 bases and V 4 bases, and 17 bases lay outside the gene matches. CDR1 and CDR2 from the germline V gene are SGHTA and FQGNSA. CDR3 length: 18 amino acids. This CDR3 is CASSSPRILRDRTYGYTF. As DNA, the CDR3 is TGTGCCAGCAGCTCACCCCGAATCCTCCGGGACAGGACCTATGGCTACACCTTC.